This section outlines one TCR gamma chain sequence together with its context. The target of this receptor is not known. No base qualities exist here, and no much larger clone lies one base off it. Within the sample, other DNA sequences also encode this same CDR3. Trimming removed 0 bases from V and 7 bases from J; the gene matches leave 6 bases unexplained. The CDR3 runs 13 amino acids, cysteine and phenylalanine included. Of all the DNA, just the CDR3 is kept, 39 bases in frame from base 1. For CDR1 and CDR2, the germline V gene lists EGSNGY and YDSYNSKV. The sample comes from a study of gamma-delta chains in newborns, infants, children (dated by TCRdb to 2018 to 2020). About the full investigation: According to the study title, microbial exposure causes polyclonal expansion of innate gammadelta T cells right after birth. The study investigated how microbial exposure shaped innate gammadelta T cell populations in human newborns immediately after birth.

The reads were generated on an Illumina MiSeq. TCRdb called clones from the public reads with CATT, and repeated DNA sequences were later combined into one row. Across this sample there are under 3,000 gamma-chain clones, with more than 35% seen only once. The ten most abundant clones make up about 4.5% of the sample. The sequence derives from a child who was a newborn, infant or young child, either healthy, febrile or measles-vaccinated (not recorded which). This chain joins TRGV2 to TRGJ1 or TRGJ2. Assignment of the J gene here rests on matching the DNA to germline, because TCRdb gives none. Material for sequencing was blood. The DNA is TGTGCCACCTGGGACGGGCCGGGCTATAAGAAACTCTTT. This codes for CATWDGPGYKKLF.